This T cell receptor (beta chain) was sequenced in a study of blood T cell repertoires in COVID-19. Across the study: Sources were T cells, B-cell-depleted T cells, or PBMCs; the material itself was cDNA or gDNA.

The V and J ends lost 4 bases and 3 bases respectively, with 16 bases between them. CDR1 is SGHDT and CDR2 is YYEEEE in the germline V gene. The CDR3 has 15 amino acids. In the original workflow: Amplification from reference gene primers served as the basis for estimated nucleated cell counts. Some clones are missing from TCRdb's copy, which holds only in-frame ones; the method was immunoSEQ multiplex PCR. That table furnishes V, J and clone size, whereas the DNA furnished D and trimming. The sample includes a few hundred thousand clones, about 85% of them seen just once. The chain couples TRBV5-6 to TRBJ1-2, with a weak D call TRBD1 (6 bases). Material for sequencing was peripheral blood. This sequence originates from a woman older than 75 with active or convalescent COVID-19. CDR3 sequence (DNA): TGTGCCAGCAGCCTAGGGACATTAAGACACTATGGCTACACCTTC. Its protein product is CASSLGTLRHYGYTF. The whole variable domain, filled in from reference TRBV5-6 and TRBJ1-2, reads DAGVTQSPTHLIKTRGQQVTLRCSPKSGHDTVSWYQQALGQGPQFIFQYYEEEERQRGNFPDRFSGHQFPNYSSELNVNALLLGDSALYLCASSLGTLRHYGYTFGSGTRLTVV.